The clone carrying this T cell receptor (beta chain) was detected only a few times. Clones were sequenced by immunoSEQ multiplex PCR, and TCRdb holds only the in-frame ones, with some missing. The data show approximately 240,000 clones, with about 86% seen just once and roughly 3% held by the top ten. This entry is derived from a study of blood T cell repertoires in COVID-19. Study at large: Acute and convalescent COVID-19 specimens originated in the United States, Italy and Spain.

Germline V gene sequence: CDR1 SGHTA, CDR2 FQGTGA. This CDR3 is built from 14 residues. Trimming left V 5 bases short and J 1 base short, with 8 bases between. The specimen was peripheral blood. V gene TRBV7-3 combines with J gene TRBJ2-2; TRBD1 is a possible D gene (5 bases). The clonotype comes from a woman in her twenties or thirties who had recovered from COVID-19. The CDR3 DNA is TGTGCCAGCAGCCCGGACATGAACACCGGGGAGCTGTTTTTT. Translated, it gives CASSPDMNTGELFF.